This TCR beta chain was recovered during a study of blood T cell repertoires in COVID-19. Study-wide context: Sites across the United States, Italy and Spain contributed samples from acute and convalescent COVID-19.

Worth noting for this clone: This same CDR3 is encoded by further DNA sequences in the sample.

Trimming removed 6 bases at V and 0 bases at J, with 12 bases between. This CDR3 has 14 residues. CDR1 and CDR2 from the germline V gene are KGHSH and LQKENI. Assay used: immunoSEQ multiplex PCR; TCRdb lists only in-frame clones, some missing. In the table there are about 400,000 clones, over 85% of which are singletons. The receptor comes from a woman between 25 and 40 years old who had recovered from COVID-19. The chain is built from TRBV18 and TRBJ2-7; D might be TRBD1 (6 bases). Sequencing used PBMCs or T cells enriched from blood (not recorded which). CDR3 loop: CASSPRQDSYEQYF. The CDR3 region has the DNA TGTGCCAGCTCGCCTCGACAGGACTCCTACGAGCAGTACTTC.